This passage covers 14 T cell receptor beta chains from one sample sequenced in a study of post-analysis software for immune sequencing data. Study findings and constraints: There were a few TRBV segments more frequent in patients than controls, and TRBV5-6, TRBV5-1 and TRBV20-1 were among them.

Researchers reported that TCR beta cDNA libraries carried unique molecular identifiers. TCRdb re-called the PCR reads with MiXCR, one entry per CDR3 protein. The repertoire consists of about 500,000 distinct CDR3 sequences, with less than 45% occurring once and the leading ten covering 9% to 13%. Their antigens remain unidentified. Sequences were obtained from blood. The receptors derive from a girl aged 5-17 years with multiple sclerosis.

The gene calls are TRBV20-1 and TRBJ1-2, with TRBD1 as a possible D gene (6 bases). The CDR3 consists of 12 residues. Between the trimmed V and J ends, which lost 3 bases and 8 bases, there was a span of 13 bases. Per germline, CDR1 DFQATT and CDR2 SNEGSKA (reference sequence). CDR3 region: CSASMQGRGYTF. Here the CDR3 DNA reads TGCAGTGCTAGTATGCAGGGGCGAGGCTACACCTTC.

CDR3 in amino acids: CSARDRGYYEQYF. In nucleotides, the CDR3 is TGCAGTGCTAGAGATCGGGGATACTACGAGCAGTACTTC. The V and J genes are TRBV20-1 and TRBJ2-7; possible D gene TRBD2, 5 bases. V lost 0 bases, J lost 3 bases, and 9 bases lay in between. Germline CDR1 DFQATT, CDR2 SNEGSKA (reference sequence). CDR3 length equals 13 residues.

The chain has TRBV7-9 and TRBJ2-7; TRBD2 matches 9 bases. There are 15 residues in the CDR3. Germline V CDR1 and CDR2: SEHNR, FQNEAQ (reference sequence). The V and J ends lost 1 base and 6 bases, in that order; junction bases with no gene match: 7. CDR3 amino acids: CASSLGVAGASEQYF. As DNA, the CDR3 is TGTGCCAGCAGCTTAGGGGTAGCGGGAGCTTCCGAGCAGTACTTC.

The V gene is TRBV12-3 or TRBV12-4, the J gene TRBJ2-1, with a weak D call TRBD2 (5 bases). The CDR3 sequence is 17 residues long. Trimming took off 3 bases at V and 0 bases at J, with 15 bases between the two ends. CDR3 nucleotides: TGTGCCAGCAGTTTCTATTCGTGGGAGAGCTCCTACAATGAGCAGTTCTTC. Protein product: CASSFYSWESSYNEQFF.

CDR3 loop: CASSLTLVAGSNEQFF. For the CDR3, the DNA is TGCGCCAGCAGCCTGACTCTGGTAGCGGGCTCCAATGAGCAGTTCTTC. The chain couples TRBV5-1 to TRBJ2-1; TRBD2 matches 7 bases. V shed 4 bases and J 6 bases; nucleotides not matched to a gene: 13. Germline V gene data show CDR1 as SGHRS and CDR2 as YFSETQ. CDR3 length: 16 amino acids.

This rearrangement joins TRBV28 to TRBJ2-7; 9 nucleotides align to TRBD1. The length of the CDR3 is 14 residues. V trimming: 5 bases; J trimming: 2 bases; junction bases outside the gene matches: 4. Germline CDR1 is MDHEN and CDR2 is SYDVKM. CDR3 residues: CASSEQGAAYEQYF. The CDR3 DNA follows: TGTGCCAGCAGTGAACAGGGGGCCGCCTACGAGCAGTACTTC. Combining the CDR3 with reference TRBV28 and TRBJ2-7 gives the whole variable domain DVKVTQSSRYLVKRTGEKVFLECVQDMDHENMFWYRQDPGLGLRLIYFSYDVKMKEKGDIPEGYSVSREKKERFSLILESASTNQTSMYLCASSEQGAAYEQYFGPGTRLTVT.

The CDR3 loop is CASSPPLDLYEQYF. The CDR3 DNA is TGTGCCAGCAGCCCTCCCTTGGACCTCTACGAGCAGTACTTC. This sequence joins TRBV7-2 and TRBJ2-7; D not certain. Trimming took 5 bases from V and 3 from J, leaving 14 bases between them. The germline V gene encodes CDR1 SGHTA and CDR2 FQGNSA. The length of the CDR3 is 14 residues.

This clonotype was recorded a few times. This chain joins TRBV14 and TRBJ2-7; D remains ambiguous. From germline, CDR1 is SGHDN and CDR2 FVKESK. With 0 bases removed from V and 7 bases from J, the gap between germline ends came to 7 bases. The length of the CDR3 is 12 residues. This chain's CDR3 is CASSQEGREQYF. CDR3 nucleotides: TGTGCCAGCAGCCAAGAGGGCAGGGAGCAGTACTTC.

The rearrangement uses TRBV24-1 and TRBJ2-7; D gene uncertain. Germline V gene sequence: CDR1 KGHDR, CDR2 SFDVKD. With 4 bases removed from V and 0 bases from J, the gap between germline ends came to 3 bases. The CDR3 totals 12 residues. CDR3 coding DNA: TGTGCCACCAGTGACACCTCCTACGAGCAGTACTTC. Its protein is CATSDTSYEQYF.

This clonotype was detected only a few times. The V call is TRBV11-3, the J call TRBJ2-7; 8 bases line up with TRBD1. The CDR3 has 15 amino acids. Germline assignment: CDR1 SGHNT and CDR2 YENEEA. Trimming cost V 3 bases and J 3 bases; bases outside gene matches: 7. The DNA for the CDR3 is TGTGCCAGCAGCTTTTCGACAGGGGAATACTACGAGCAGTACTTC. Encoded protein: CASSFSTGEYYEQYF.

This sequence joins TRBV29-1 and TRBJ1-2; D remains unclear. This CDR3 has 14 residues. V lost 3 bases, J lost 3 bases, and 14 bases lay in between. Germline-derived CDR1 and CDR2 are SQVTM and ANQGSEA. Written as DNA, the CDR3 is TGCAGCGTTGACAGATCAATGCTTGACTATGGCTACACCTTC. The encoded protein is CSVDRSMLDYGYTF.

CDR3 loop: CSALINQGGLAGDLDTGELFF. As DNA, the CDR3 is TGCAGTGCACTTATTAACCAGGGGGGACTAGCGGGAGATTTGGACACCGGGGAGCTGTTTTTT. The chain combines TRBV20-1 with TRBJ2-2, with 14 bases that match TRBD2. Germline CDR1 DFQATT, CDR2 SNEGSKA (reference sequence). Losses at the gene ends were 6 bases for V and 3 bases for J; bases not matched to a gene: 21. The CDR3 has 21 amino acids.

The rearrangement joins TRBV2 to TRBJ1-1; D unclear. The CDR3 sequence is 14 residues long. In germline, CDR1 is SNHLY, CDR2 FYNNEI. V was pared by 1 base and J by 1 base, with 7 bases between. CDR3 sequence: CASSEDRWNTEAFF. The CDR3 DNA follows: TGTGCCAGCAGTGAAGACCGGTGGAACACTGAAGCTTTCTTT.

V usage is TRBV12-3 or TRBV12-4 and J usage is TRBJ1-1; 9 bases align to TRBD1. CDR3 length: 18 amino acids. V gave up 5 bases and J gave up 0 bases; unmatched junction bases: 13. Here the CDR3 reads CASSRHFGTGSMNTEAFF. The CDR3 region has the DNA TGTGCCAGCAGTCGACACTTCGGGACAGGGTCCATGAACACTGAAGCTTTCTTT.